The clone carrying this TCR beta chain was seen many times. The antigen is not known. The data were obtained in a study of T cells after yellow fever vaccination. Study results and limitations: After the booster, 96% of CD4 and 75% to 90% of CD8 primary-response clones were re-detected. The presence of abundant clonotypes contaminating from the bulk population was possible in FACS-sorted repertoires.

As TCR cDNA was made by 5'RACE template switching, a universal primer site and UMIs were added. From the 5' RACE reads, TCRdb called clonotypes with MiXCR, one entry per CDR3 protein. The data show hundreds of thousands of distinct CDR3 sequences, around 8.6% seen once. Germline V gives CDR1 SGHRS, CDR2 YFSETQ. This CDR3 is built from 15 residues. V lost 0 bases to trimming and J lost 3 bases; unmatched junction nucleotides: 3. The sequence was obtained from a man younger than 35 who received the YFV17D yellow fever vaccine. The rearrangement joins TRBV5-1 to TRBJ1-3; 7 bases are a match to TRBD1. Here the sequenced sample was CD4+ T cells sorted from PBMCs, taken 5 days after the yellow fever booster vaccination. CDR3 sequence (DNA): TGCGCCAGCAGCTTGGCGGCAGGGGGTGGAAACACCATATATTTT. Translation: CASSLAAGGGNTIYF.